The clone carrying this T cell receptor (beta chain) was observed a single time. Study processing details: From reference gene primer amplification, estimates of nucleated cell counts were derived. Here immunoSEQ multiplex PCR was the method, and the copy in TCRdb shows in-frame clones only, minus some. The V and J calls and clone size were taken over from that table, and D and trimming were inferred from the DNA. The table includes roughly 260,000 clones, around nine tenths detected once. The data derive from a study of blood T cell repertoires in COVID-19. Trimming removed 5 bases from V and 5 bases from J, with 13 bases in between. The germline gives CDR1 SGHAT, CDR2 FQNNGV. This CDR3 comprises 15 residues.

The receptor was derived from a man aged 40-49 years who had recovered from COVID-19. This chain connects TRBV11-2 to TRBJ1-6; tentatively, D is TRBD1 (6 bases). The sample consisted of peripheral blood. CDR3 in DNA: TGTGCCAGCAGCCCCCGGCAGGGGCATAATTCACCCCTCCACTTT. Translation: CASSPRQGHNSPLHF. Full variable domain (remainder filled in from reference TRBV11-2 and TRBJ1-6): EAGVAQSPRYKIIEKRQSVAFWCNPISGHATLYWYQQILGQGPKLLIQFQNNGVVDDSQLPKDRFSAERLKGVDSTLKIQPAKLEDSAVYLCASSPRQGHNSPLHFGNGTRLTVT.